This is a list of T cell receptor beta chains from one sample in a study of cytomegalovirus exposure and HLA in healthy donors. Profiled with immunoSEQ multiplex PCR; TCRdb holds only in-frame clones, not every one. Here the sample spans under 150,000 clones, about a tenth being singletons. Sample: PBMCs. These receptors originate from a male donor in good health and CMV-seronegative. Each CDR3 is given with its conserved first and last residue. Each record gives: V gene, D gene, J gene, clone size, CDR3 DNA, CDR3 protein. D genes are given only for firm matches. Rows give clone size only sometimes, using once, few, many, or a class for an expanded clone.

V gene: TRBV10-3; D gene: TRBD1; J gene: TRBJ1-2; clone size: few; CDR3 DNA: TGTGCCATCAGAGGCCCCGGGACAGGGTCTGACTATGGCTACACCTTC; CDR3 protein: CAIRGPGTGSDYGYTF
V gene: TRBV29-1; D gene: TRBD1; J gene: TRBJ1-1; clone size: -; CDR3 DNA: TGCAGCCACGGGGACAGCATGAACACTGAAGCTTTCTTT; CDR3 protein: CSHGDSMNTEAFF
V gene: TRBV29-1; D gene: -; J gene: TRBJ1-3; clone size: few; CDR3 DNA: TGCAGCGTTGAAGACAGACAGAGCTCTGGAAACACCATATATTTT; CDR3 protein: CSVEDRQSSGNTIYF
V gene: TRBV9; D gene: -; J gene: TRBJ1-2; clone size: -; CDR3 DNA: TGTGCCAGCAGCGTTACTCAAGACAGAATTGGCTACACCTTC; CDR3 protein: CASSVTQDRIGYTF
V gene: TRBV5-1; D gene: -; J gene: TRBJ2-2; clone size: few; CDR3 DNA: TGCGCCAGCACCCAGACAGGGAACACCGGGGAGCTGTTTTTT; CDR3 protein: CASTQTGNTGELFF
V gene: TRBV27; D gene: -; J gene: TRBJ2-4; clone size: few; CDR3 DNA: TGTGCCAGCAGTTTCTTAGGCTCCCGTGGAGGCAAAAACATTCAGTACTTC; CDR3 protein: CASSFLGSRGGKNIQYF
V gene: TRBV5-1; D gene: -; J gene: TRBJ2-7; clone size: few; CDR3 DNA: TGCGCCAGCAGCCCGACTCGGGGCTCCTACGAGCAGTACTTC; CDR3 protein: CASSPTRGSYEQYF
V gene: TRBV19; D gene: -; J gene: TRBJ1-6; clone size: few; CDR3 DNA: TGTGCCAGTAGTTCCCCCCCCGGGAGCTCCTATAATTCACCCCTCCACTTT; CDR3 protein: CASSSPPGSSYNSPLHF
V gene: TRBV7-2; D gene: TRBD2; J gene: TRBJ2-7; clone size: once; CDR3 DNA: TGTGCCAGCAGCCGTCCGGGCCGGGGGGGGTACGAGCAGTACTTC; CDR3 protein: CASSRPGRGGYEQYF
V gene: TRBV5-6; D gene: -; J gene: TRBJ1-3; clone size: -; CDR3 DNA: TGTGCCAGCAGCTTGGGTCCTTTCTCTGGAAACACCATATATTTT; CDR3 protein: CASSLGPFSGNTIYF
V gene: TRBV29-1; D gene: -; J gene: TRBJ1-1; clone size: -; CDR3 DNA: TGCAGCGTTGTACAGGGAGACACTGAAGCTTTCTTT; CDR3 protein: CSVVQGDTEAFF
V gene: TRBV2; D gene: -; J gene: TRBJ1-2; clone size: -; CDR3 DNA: TGTGCCAGCACCGGAGCGTCCCTGATCTATGGCTACACCTTC; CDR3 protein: CASTGASLIYGYTF
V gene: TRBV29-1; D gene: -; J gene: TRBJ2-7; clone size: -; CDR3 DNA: TGCAGCGTTGTCGCCGGGTTCGAGCAGTACTTC; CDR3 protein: CSVVAGFEQYF
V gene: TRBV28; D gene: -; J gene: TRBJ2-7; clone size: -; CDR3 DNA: TGTGCCATACAAAGGGGGTACGAGCAGTACTTC; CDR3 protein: CAIQRGYEQYF
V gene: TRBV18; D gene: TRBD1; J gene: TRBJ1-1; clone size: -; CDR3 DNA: TGTGCCAGCTCACTCTCCCGGGACAGGGACTGGGCTTTCTTT; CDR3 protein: CASSLSRDRDWAFF
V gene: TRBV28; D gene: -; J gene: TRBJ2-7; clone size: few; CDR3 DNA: TGTGCCAGCACTCTGAGCGGCGCCTACGAGCAGTACTTC; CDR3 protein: CASTLSGAYEQYF
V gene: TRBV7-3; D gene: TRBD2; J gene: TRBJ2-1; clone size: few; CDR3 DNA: TGTGCCAGCAGCGCAGGGACTAGCGTGTACAATGAGCAGTTCTTC; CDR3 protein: CASSAGTSVYNEQFF
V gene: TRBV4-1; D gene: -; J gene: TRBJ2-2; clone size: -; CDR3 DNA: TGCGCCAGCAGCCACGAAAGGACCCGGGGGGCCAACACCGGGGAGCTGTTTTTT; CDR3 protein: CASSHERTRGANTGELFF
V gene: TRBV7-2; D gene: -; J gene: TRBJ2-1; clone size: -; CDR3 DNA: TGTGCCAGCAACCTCGGGGGTCCCTACAATGAGCAGTTCTTC; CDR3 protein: CASNLGGPYNEQFF
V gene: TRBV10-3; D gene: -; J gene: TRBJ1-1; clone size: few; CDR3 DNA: TGTGCCATCAGCCCCCTTGGAGAGACTGAAGCTTTCTTT; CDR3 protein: CAISPLGETEAFF
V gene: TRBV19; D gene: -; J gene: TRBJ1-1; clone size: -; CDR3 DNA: TGTGCCAGTAGTATAGGAGGCAGGGGCGAGACTGAAGCTTTCTTT; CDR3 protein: CASSIGGRGETEAFF
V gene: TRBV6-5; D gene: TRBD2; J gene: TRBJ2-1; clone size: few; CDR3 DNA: TGTGCCAGCAGGCTCGGGGGGACGCTCAATGAGCAGTTCTTC; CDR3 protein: CASRLGGTLNEQFF
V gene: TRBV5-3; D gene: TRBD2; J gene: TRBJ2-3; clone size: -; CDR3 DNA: TGTGCCAGAAGCTTGGGTACTAGCGGGAGAGTATATGATACGCAGTATTTT; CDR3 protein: CARSLGTSGRVYDTQYF
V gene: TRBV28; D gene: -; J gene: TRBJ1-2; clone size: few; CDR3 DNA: TGTGCCTGCGACAGCCTGAACTATGGCTACACCTTC; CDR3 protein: CACDSLNYGYTF
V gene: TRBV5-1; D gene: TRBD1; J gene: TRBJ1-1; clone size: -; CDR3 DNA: TGCGCCAGCAGCATGGACAGGGCGAACACTGAAGCTTTCTTT; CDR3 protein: CASSMDRANTEAFF
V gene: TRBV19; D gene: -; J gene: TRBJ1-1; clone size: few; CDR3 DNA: TGTGCCAGTAGGATAATCCACACAGGACGGACTGAAGCTTTCTTT; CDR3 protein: CASRIIHTGRTEAFF
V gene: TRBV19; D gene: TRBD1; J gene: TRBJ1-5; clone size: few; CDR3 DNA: TGTGCCAGTAGAGGGACAGGGGAGCAGCCCCAGCATTTT; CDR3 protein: CASRGTGEQPQHF
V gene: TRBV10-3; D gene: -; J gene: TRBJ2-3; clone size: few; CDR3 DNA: TGTGCCATCAGTGACCCTTTCACAGATACGCAGTATTTT; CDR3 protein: CAISDPFTDTQYF
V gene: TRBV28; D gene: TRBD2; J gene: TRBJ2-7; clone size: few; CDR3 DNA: TGTGCCAGCAGGCTAGCGGGAGAACAGGGGCAGTACTTC; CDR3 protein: CASRLAGEQGQYF
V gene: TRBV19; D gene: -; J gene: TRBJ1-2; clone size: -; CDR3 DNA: TGTGCCAGTAGTGGAAGTACAGGGAGGGGCATTGGCTACACCTTC; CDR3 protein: CASSGSTGRGIGYTF
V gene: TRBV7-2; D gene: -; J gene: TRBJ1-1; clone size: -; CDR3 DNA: TGTGCCAGCAGCTTAGGGAGAGGCGGCACTGAAGCTTTCTTT; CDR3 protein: CASSLGRGGTEAFF
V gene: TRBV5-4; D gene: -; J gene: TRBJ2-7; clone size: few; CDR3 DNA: TGTGCCAGCGCCAGTCAGGGGATGGGGTACGAGCAGTACTTC; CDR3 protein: CASASQGMGYEQYF
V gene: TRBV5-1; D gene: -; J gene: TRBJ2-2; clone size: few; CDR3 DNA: TGCGCCAGCAGCTTGGCTCTCAGGCACACGGGGACCGGGGAGCTGTTTTTT; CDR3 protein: CASSLALRHTGTGELFF
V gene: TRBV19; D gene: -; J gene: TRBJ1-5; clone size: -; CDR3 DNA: TGTGCCAGTAGTAACCAGGGATATCAGCCCCAGCATTTT; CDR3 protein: CASSNQGYQPQHF
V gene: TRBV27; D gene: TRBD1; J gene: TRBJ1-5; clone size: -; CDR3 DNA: TGTGCCAGCAGTTCGGGACAGGGGATTTACCAGCCCCAGCATTTT; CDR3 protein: CASSSGQGIYQPQHF
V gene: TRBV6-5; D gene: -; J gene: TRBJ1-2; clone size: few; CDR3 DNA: TGTGCCAGCAGAAGAGAACCAGGGAACTATGGCTACACCTTC; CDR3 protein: CASRREPGNYGYTF
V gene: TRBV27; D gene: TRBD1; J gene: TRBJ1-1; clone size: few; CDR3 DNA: TGTGCCAGCAGTGGGACAGGGCGGACTGAAGCTTTCTTT; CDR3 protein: CASSGTGRTEAFF
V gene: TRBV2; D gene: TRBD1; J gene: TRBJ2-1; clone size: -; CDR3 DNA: TGTGCCAGCAGTGACTCCGGGACAGGGTACAATGAGCAGTTCTTC; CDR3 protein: CASSDSGTGYNEQFF
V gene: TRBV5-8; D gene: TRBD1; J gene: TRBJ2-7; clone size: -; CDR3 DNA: TGTGCCAGCAGCTGGAGGGACAGGGGGCTCTACGAGCAGTACTTC; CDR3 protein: CASSWRDRGLYEQYF
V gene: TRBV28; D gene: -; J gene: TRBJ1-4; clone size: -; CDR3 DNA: TGTGCCAGCAAACAGGAAAAACTGTTTTTT; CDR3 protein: CASKQEKLFF
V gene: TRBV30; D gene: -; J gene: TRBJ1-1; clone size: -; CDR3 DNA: TGTGCCTGGAGATCGGGATCGTACACTGAAGCTTTCTTT; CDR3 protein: CAWRSGSYTEAFF
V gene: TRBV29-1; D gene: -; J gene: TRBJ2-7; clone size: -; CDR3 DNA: TGCAGCGTTGAGGAAAGGAGCTACGAGCAGTACTTC; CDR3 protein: CSVEERSYEQYF
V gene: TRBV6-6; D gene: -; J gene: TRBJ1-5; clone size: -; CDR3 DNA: TGTGCCAGCAGACAACCAGGTCAGCCCCAGCATTTT; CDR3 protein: CASRQPGQPQHF
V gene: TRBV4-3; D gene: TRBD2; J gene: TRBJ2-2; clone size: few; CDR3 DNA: TGCGCCAGCAGCCAAGAGGGGACTAGCAACGCCGGGGAGCTGTTTTTT; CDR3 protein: CASSQEGTSNAGELFF
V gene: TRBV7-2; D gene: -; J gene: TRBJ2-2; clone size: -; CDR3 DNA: TGTGCCAGCAGCTTAGGGGGCCGGACCGGGGAGCTGTTTTTT; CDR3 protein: CASSLGGRTGELFF
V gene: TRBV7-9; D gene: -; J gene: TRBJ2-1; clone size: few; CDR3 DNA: TGTGCCAGCAGCTTAATTGAGGGAATCGGCAATGAGCAGTTCTTC; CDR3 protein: CASSLIEGIGNEQFF
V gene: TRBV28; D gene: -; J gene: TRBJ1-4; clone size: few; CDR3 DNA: TGTGCCAGCAGTTTCTACCCTAATGAAAAACTGTTTTTT; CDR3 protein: CASSFYPNEKLFF
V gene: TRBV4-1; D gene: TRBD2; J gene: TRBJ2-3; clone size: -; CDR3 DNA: TGCGCCAGCAGCCAAGTTACTAGCGGGGGCACAGATACGCAGTATTTT; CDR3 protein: CASSQVTSGGTDTQYF
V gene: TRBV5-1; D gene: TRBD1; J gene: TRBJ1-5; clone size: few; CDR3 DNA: TGCGCCAGCAGCTTGGGGGCAGGGGGAGGCAATCAGCCCCAGCATTTT; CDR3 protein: CASSLGAGGGNQPQHF
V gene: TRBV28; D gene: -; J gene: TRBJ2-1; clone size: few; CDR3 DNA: TGTGCCAGCAGTTTATTAGGCGGTGAGCAGTTCTTC; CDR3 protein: CASSLLGGEQFF
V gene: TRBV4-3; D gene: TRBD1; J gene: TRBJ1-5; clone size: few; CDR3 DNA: TGCGCCAGCAGCCAAGATTGGACAGGGTATCAGCCCCAGCATTTT; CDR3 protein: CASSQDWTGYQPQHF
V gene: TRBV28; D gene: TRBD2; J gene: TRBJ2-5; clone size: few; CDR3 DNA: TGTGCCAGCAGCTCTCAGCGACTAGCGGGGAGTCTGGAGACCCAGTACTTC; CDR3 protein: CASSSQRLAGSLETQYF
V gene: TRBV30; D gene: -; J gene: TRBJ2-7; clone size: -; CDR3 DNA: TGTGCCTGGAACTTTGCTAACGCCGAGCAGTACTTC; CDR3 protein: CAWNFANAEQYF
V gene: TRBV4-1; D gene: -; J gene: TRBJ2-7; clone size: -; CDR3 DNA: TGCGCCAGCAGCCTCCGACTGGCCGTCCCCTACGAGCAGTACTTC; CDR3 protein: CASSLRLAVPYEQYF
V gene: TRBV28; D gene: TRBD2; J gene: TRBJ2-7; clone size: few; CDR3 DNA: TGTGCCAGCAGCTGGACTAGCGGGCCGTCTGGGGAGCAGTACTTC; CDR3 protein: CASSWTSGPSGEQYF
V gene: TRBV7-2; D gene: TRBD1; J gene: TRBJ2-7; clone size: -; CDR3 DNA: TGTGCCAGCAGCCGACGACAGGGTGACGAGCAGTACTTC; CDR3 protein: CASSRRQGDEQYF
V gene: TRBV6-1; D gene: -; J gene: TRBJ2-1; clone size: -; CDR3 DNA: TGTGCCAGCAGTGAAGCGCAGTGGAATGAGCAGTTCTTC; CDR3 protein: CASSEAQWNEQFF
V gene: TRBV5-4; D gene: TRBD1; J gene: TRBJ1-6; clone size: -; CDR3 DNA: TGTGCCAGCAGCTCATTGGACAGGGATAATTCACCCCTCCACTTT; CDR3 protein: CASSSLDRDNSPLHF
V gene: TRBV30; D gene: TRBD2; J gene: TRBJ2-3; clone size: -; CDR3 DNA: TGTGCCTGGAGTGTGGGTAGCGGGAGGACAGATACGCAGTATTTT; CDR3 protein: CAWSVGSGRTDTQYF
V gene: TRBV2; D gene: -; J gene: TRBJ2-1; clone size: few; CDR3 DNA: TGTGCAGCAGGGGGCGGGGGGGCCCTATACAATGAGCAGTTCTTC; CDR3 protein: CAAGGGGALYNEQFF